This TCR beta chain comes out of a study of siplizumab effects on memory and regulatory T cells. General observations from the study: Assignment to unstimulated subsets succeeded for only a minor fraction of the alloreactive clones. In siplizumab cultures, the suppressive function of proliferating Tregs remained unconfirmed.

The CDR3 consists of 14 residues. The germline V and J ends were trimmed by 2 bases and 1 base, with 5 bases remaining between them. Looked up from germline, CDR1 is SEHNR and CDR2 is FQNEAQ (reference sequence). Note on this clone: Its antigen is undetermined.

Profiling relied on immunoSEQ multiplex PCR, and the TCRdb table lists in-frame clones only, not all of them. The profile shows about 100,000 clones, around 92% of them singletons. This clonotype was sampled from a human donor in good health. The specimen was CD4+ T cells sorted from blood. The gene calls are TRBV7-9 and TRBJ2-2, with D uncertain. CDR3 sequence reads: CASSLNGNTGELFF. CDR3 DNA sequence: TGTGCCAGCAGCTTAAACGGGAACACCGGGGAGCTGTTTTTT.